Below are 10 T cell receptor beta chains sequenced from a single sample in a study of blood T cells in healthy people across ages. Through a sample-barcoded 5' primer and a J-beta primer mix, a second PCR was run for about 6 to 11 cycles. MiXCR, applied by TCRdb to the 5' RACE reads, yields one record per CDR3 protein. The sample contains 550,000 to 700,000 distinct CDR3 sequences, 25% to 30% of which appear only once. The sample taken for sequencing was blood. The receptors originated from a woman aged 70-85 years in good health.

This clonotype was seen a handful of times. V and J are TRBV12-3 or TRBV12-4 and TRBJ2-1; 7 positions agree with TRBD1. J gave up 3 bases and V 5 bases, and 13 bases lay outside the gene matches. The CDR3 is made up of 17 amino acids. In DNA, the CDR3 is TGTGCCAGCAGTCCGCGGACAGGTACGGAACTCTACAATGAGCAGTTCTTC. Amino acid sequence: CASSPRTGTELYNEQFF.

A few counts support this clonotype. The rearrangement joins TRBV2 to TRBJ2-5, with TRBD1 matching over 10 bases. Trimming removed 2 bases from V and 3 bases from J; junction bases left unmatched: 3. This CDR3 has 15 residues. Per the germline V gene, CDR1 is SNHLY and CDR2 is FYNNEI. The CDR3 coding sequence is TGTGCCAGCAGTGAAATGACAGGGGGCGAAGAGACCCAGTACTTC. It specifies CASSEMTGGEETQYF.

The chain is built from TRBV27 and TRBJ2-5; 10 nucleotides align to TRBD2. Judging by the DNA end, TRBJ2-1 fits better; the J call may be wrong. The V gene's germline CDR1 is MNHEY and CDR2 SMNVEV (reference sequence). This CDR3 contains 17 residues. CDR3 nucleotide sequence: TGTGCCAGCAGTTTATTCTCTAGCGGGGGAGTCGCCAATGAGCAGTTCTTC. Translation: CASSLFSSGGVANEQFF.

A few counts support this clonotype. This sequence joins TRBV12-3 or TRBV12-4 and TRBJ2-5; TRBD2 agrees at 10 bases. The CDR3 is made up of 16 amino acids. V was clipped by 5 bases and J by 5 bases; unmatched bases: 11. The CDR3 here is CASSSGLAGVRETQYF. For the CDR3, the DNA is TGTGCCAGCAGTAGTGGCCTAGCGGGAGTTCGGGAGACCCAGTACTTC.

The table lists this clonotype with a few counts. V is TRBV6-5 and J is TRBJ2-1; 10 bases line up with TRBD2. Losses at the gene ends were 6 bases for V and 10 bases for J; bases not matched to a gene: 3. CDR1 and CDR2 (germline): MNHEY, SVGAGI. The length of the CDR3 is 12 residues. In nucleotides, the CDR3 is TGTGCCAGCAGAACTAGCGGGGCAGAGCAGTTCTTC. It encodes CASRTSGAEQFF.

The chain has TRBV4-2 and TRBJ2-2, with a possible D match to TRBD2 (6 bases). This CDR3 comprises 15 residues. V lost 5 bases and J 5 bases, leaving 15 bases between the germline ends. The germline V gene encodes CDR1 LGHNA and CDR2 YNFKEQ. The CDR3 region has the DNA TGTGCCAGCAGCGCCCGACTAGGTGGGACCGGGGAGCTGTTTTTT. This gives the protein CASSARLGGTGELFF.

This chain connects TRBV10-3 to TRBJ2-3; TRBD2 agrees at 7 bases. The CDR3 loop spans 13 amino acids. Germline V gives CDR1 ENHRY, CDR2 SYGVKD. With 3 bases clipped from V and 8 bases from J, the junction kept 5 bases outside the gene matches. The CDR3 here is CAISERRETTQYF. CDR3 nucleotides: TGTGCCATCAGTGAAAGGCGGGAGACTACGCAGTATTTT.

This clonotype appeared a few times. This chain links TRBV20-1 with TRBJ1-3; TRBD1 matches 7 bases. The germline CDR1 and CDR2 sequences are DFQATT and SNEGSKA (reference sequence). CDR3 length: 14 amino acids. Trimming took 6 bases from V and 4 from J; bases not matched to a gene: 9. The CDR3 bases are TGCAGTGCCCGGAAGGGGGCGGCGGGAAACACCATATATTTT. Translating it yields CSARKGAAGNTIYF.

In this sample, this clonotype turned up a few times. One end of the junction does not line up with germline, which may come from a read error. This rearrangement joins TRBV7-9 to TRBJ2-1; 11 bases line up with TRBD2. Germline values: CDR1 SEHNR, CDR2 FQNEAQ (reference sequence). The CDR3 extends over 15 amino acids. The CDR3 sequence: CASSLTSGDPNGQFF. The DNA for the CDR3 is TGTGCCAGCAGTCTGACTAGCGGGGATCCCAATGGGCAGTTCTTC. The entire variable domain, with the rest obtained from reference TRBV7-9 and TRBJ2-1, is as follows: DTGVSQNPRHKITKRGQNVTFRCDPISEHNRLYWYRQTLGQGPEFLTYFQNEAQLEKSRLLSDRFSAERPKGSFSTLEIQRTEQGDSAMYLCASSLTSGDPNGQFFGPGTRLTVL.

This clonotype was seen a handful of times. The chain uses TRBV20-1 and TRBJ1-1; 8 bases line up with TRBD1. The CDR3 runs 18 residues. V was pared by 0 bases and J by 5 bases, with 17 bases of the junction left unmatched. CDR1 is DFQATT, CDR2 SNEGSKA, per germline (reference sequence). CDR3: CSARDLRQGAGTGTEAFF. CDR3 sequence (DNA): TGCAGTGCTAGAGATCTCCGGCAGGGGGCAGGTACGGGGACTGAAGCTTTCTTT.